Presented here are 6 T cell receptor beta chains from one specimen sequenced in a study of T cell responses to AZD1222 COVID-19 vaccine (dated by TCRdb to the early 2020s). Receptor amplification or capture employed the immunoSEQ multiplex PCR assay. This is the immuneACCESS table as TCRdb keeps it, with only in-frame sequences that have V and J called. A part of the clones is gone; compared with another copy, unresolved V genes explain less than half, and the rest is unexplained. The sample contains around 180,000 clones, about nine tenths of them found a single time. The top ten clonotypes cover about 2.6% of the sample. What the time point label conveys for this sample: baseline before first vaccination. This sample comprised peripheral blood, obtained on day 0 of AZD1222 vaccination. The origin of the receptors is an adult in good health.

V is TRBV5-4 and J is TRBJ1-2; a weak D match, TRBD1 (6 bases). The ends were cut back, 5 bases at V and 0 bases at J, with 14 bases in the middle. The CDR3 sequence is 15 residues long. Germline V gives CDR1 SGHNT, CDR2 YYREEE (reference sequence). CDR3 bases: TGTGCCAGCAGGCGACAGGAAAGGGCTAACTATGGCTACACCTTC. It yields the protein CASRRQERANYGYTF.

This chain connects TRBV7-2 to TRBJ2-5; D is perhaps TRBD1 or TRBD2 (6 bases each). The CDR3 sequence is 13 residues long. V was trimmed by 2 bases and J by 5 bases, leaving 9 bases between them. Germline V CDR1 and CDR2: SGHTA, FQGNSA. The chain's CDR3 is CASSLRGVETQYF. The DNA for the CDR3 is TGTGCCAGCAGCTTAAGGGGGGTGGAGACCCAGTACTTC.

V usage is TRBV19 and J usage is TRBJ1-2, with TRBD1 as a possible D gene (5 bases). V lost 4 bases and J 5 bases, leaving 14 bases between the germline ends. The CDR3 is made up of 14 amino acids. Germline CDR1 reads LNHDA; CDR2 reads SQIVND (reference sequence). CDR3 amino acids: CASSTPGTGYGYTF. The CDR3 DNA follows: TGTGCCAGTAGTACACCAGGGACGGGGTATGGCTACACCTTC.

This chain connects TRBV6-1 to TRBJ1-2; D unclear. Trimming took off 0 bases at V and 0 bases at J, with 5 bases between the two ends. This CDR3 has 14 amino acids. Germline assignment: CDR1 MNHNS and CDR2 SASEGT. CDR3 in amino acids: CASSEASSNYGYTF. As DNA, the CDR3 is TGTGCCAGCAGTGAAGCCAGTTCTAACTATGGCTACACCTTC.

This clone was recorded only once. Distinct nucleotide sequences in the sample also encode this CDR3. The gene calls are TRBV6-2 or TRBV6-3 and TRBJ2-1; 14 nucleotides agree with TRBD2. Germline-derived CDR1 and CDR2 are MNHEY and SVGEGT. CDR3 length: 18 residues. V dropped 0 bases and J dropped 0; count of bases not matched to a gene: 1. The CDR3: CASSYSGLAGVSYNEQFF. CDR3 DNA: TGTGCCAGCAGTTACTCGGGACTAGCGGGGGTCTCCTACAATGAGCAGTTCTTC.

With respect to this clone: Other DNA sequences of this sample code for an identical CDR3. The chain couples TRBV9 to TRBJ2-2; D is uncertain. The V end was cut by 0 bases, the J end by 5 bases, with 5 bases between. In germline, CDR1 is SGDLS, CDR2 YYNGEE. This CDR3 contains 13 residues. CDR3 region: CASSVVGTGELFF. The DNA of the CDR3 is TGTGCCAGCAGCGTAGTCGGGACCGGGGAGCTGTTTTTT.